These 29 T cell receptor beta chains came from one sample sequenced in a study of blood T cell repertoires in COVID-19. This table comes from immunoSEQ multiplex PCR, and its TCRdb copy is limited to in-frame clones, with some not included. The repertoire holds about 110,000 clones, over 75% seen once, with 2.4% in the top ten. Material: peripheral blood. These receptors were collected from a human donor in a cohort sampled during active COVID-19.

For the CDR3, the DNA is TGTGCCACCAGCAGTGTGGGACAGGGGGGGAGAGAGACCCAGTACTTC. It yields the protein CATSSVGQGGRETQYF. The chain combines TRBV15 with TRBJ2-5; 11 bases fit TRBD1. J lost 4 bases, V lost 3 bases, and 7 bases had no gene match. The CDR3 totals 16 residues. Germline V gene lookup returns CDR1 LNHNV and CDR2 YYDKDF (reference sequence).

This clone has just a few counts. The chain recombines TRBV28 with TRBJ2-7; TRBD2 agrees at 8 bases. Germline CDR1 MDHEN, CDR2 SYDVKM. The J segment lost 6 bases and the V segment lost 3 bases, leaving 7 bases of the junction unmatched. The CDR3 totals 14 residues. The CDR3 DNA reads as TGTGCCAGCAGTTTGGGTGGACGGGAGGGCGAGCAGTACTTC. This translates into CASSLGGREGEQYF. The complete variable domain, with remaining parts taken from reference TRBV28 and TRBJ2-7, reads DVKVTQSSRYLVKRTGEKVFLECVQDMDHENMFWYRQDPGLGLRLIYFSYDVKMKEKGDIPEGYSVSREKKERFSLILESASTNQTSMYLCASSLGGREGEQYFGPGTRLTVT.

The chain uses TRBV12-3 or TRBV12-4 and TRBJ2-7; 10 bases are shared with TRBD1. The length of the CDR3 is 13 residues. The ends lost 5 bases at V and 5 bases at J; junction bases unmatched: 3. The CDR3 DNA reads as TGTGCCAGCAGTGTCGGGACAGGGGACGAGCAGTACTTC. This gives the protein CASSVGTGDEQYF.

The rearrangement links TRBV3-1 (or the pseudogene TRBV3-2) to TRBJ1-2; D not certain. This CDR3 has 12 residues. With 0 bases removed from V and 5 bases from J, the gap between germline ends came to 4 bases. Per germline, CDR1 LGHDT and CDR2 YNNKEL (reference sequence). The CDR3 nucleotides read TGTGCCAGCAGCCAAGACTTTTATGGCTACACCTTC. The encoded protein is CASSQDFYGYTF.

V usage is TRBV7-9 and J usage is TRBJ1-1; TRBD1 agrees at 7 bases. The germline V gene encodes CDR1 SEHNR and CDR2 FQNEAQ (reference sequence). The CDR3 covers 13 residues. Trimming removed 2 bases from V and 5 bases from J; junction bases left unmatched: 2. CDR3: CASSLTGATEAFF. CDR3 sequence (DNA): TGTGCCAGCAGCTTAACAGGGGCTACTGAAGCTTTCTTT.

The chain links TRBV2 to TRBJ2-7; no reliable D call. This CDR3 contains 10 residues. Germline V lookup: CDR1 SNHLY, CDR2 FYNNEI. V gave up 8 bases and J gave up 5 bases, with 7 bases separating them. CDR3 region: CASGVDEQYF. DNA for the CDR3: TGTGCCAGCGGAGTCGACGAGCAGTACTTC.

The V gene is TRBV10-3, the J gene TRBJ2-1; TRBD2 aligns across 10 bases. V dropped 4 bases and J dropped 1; count of bases not matched to a gene: 4. There are 16 residues in the CDR3. Germline CDR1 and CDR2: ENHRY and SYGVKD. The CDR3 sequence: CAISGTSGDSYNEQFF. CDR3 coding DNA: TGTGCCATCAGTGGGACTAGCGGTGATTCCTACAATGAGCAGTTCTTC.

This chain connects TRBV6-1 to TRBJ2-3, with 8 bases identical to TRBD2. The V gene end was trimmed by 2 bases and the J gene end by 5 bases; junction bases not matched to a gene: 6. Germline loops: CDR1 MNHNS, CDR2 SASEGT. This CDR3 is 15 amino acids long. The CDR3 DNA reads as TGTGCCAGCAGTGAAATTGCGGGGGGCCGAGATACGCAGTATTTT. Translated: CASSEIAGGRDTQYF.

The CDR3 bases are TGTGCCAGCAGCGTAGCAGGTAGCGGGACGGGCGAGCAGTACTTC. This encodes CASSVAGSGTGEQYF. V and J are TRBV9 and TRBJ2-7; 8 nucleotides line up with TRBD2. V dropped 0 bases and J dropped 6; count of bases not matched to a gene: 8. Germline lookup yields CDR1 SGDLS and CDR2 YYNGEE. The CDR3 consists of 15 residues.

This clone came up once. V gene TRBV7-6 combines with J gene TRBJ2-7, with D unclear. In germline, CDR1 is SGHVS, CDR2 FNYEAQ. CDR3 length equals 16 residues. Trimming removed 5 bases from V and 2 bases from J, with 19 bases in between. CDR3 sequence: CASSAGYSPPTYEQYF. CDR3 bases: TGTGCCAGCAGCGCCGGATACAGTCCCCCTACCTACGAGCAGTACTTC. Filled out from reference TRBV7-6 and TRBJ2-7, the complete variable domain reads GAGVSQSPRYKVTKRGQDVALRCDPISGHVSLYWYRQALGQGPEFLTYFNYEAQQDKSGLPNDRFSAERPEGSISTLTIQRTEQRDSAMYRCASSAGYSPPTYEQYFGPGTRLTVT.

The V and J genes are TRBV27 and TRBJ2-1; D is uncertain. Germline V gene data show CDR1 as MNHEY and CDR2 as SMNVEV (reference sequence). V gave up 6 bases and J gave up 4 bases, with 10 bases separating them. The CDR3 covers 13 residues. CDR3 coding DNA: TGTGCCAGCAGCGACCACGGGTACAATGAGCAGTTCTTC. As protein: CASSDHGYNEQFF.

This rearrangement joins TRBV6-1 to TRBJ1-5; tentatively, D is TRBD1 (6 bases). The germline gives CDR1 MNHNS, CDR2 SASEGT. This CDR3 contains 16 residues. Trimming pared 0 bases from V and 5 bases from J, leaving 14 bases between. The DNA of the CDR3 is TGTGCCAGCAGTGAAGCGCGGGGGGCTGGTGATCAGCCCCAGCATTTT. Translated, it gives CASSEARGAGDQPQHF.

The chain recombines TRBV27 with TRBJ2-7; TRBD1 aligns across 10 bases. Germline V gene lookup returns CDR1 MNHEY and CDR2 SMNVEV (reference sequence). J was trimmed by 3 bases and V by 7 bases; bases with no gene match: 12. The CDR3 has 16 amino acids. As DNA, the CDR3 is TGTGCCAGCATCCCCCGAGCGGACAGGGGGAACTACGAGCAGTACTTC. Amino acid sequence: CASIPRADRGNYEQYF.

This chain joins TRBV2 and TRBJ2-7; 13 bases are shared with TRBD2. Germline CDR1 SNHLY, CDR2 FYNNEI. V dropped 4 bases and J dropped 13; count of bases not matched to a gene: 10. This CDR3 is built from 14 residues. The CDR3 here is CASSGTSGGMATYF. Written as DNA, the CDR3 is TGTGCCAGCAGTGGGACTAGCGGGGGTATGGCCACATACTTC.

This clone has only one observation. The chain links TRBV6-1 to TRBJ1-2; TRBD1 might be the D (6 bases). The germline V gene has CDR1 MNHNS and CDR2 SASEGT. The V and J ends lost 2 bases and 6 bases respectively, with 13 bases between them. The CDR3 contains 14 residues. CDR3 region: CASSEKWAGDGYTF. The CDR3 DNA follows: TGTGCCAGCAGTGAAAAATGGGCAGGGGATGGCTACACCTTC.

The rearrangement links TRBV18 to TRBJ2-1; TRBD2 agrees at 14 bases. CDR1 and CDR2 from the germline V gene are KGHSH and LQKENI. The V segment lost 3 bases and the J segment 7 bases; nucleotides outside the gene matches: 14. The CDR3 runs 19 residues. The CDR3 coding sequence is TGTGCCAGCTCACCTTCCGGGACAGGACTAGCGGGAGGATTTAATGAGCAGTTCTTC. It codes for CASSPSGTGLAGGFNEQFF.

The CDR3 DNA reads as TGTGCCAGCAGCGTAGGGAGCCAGGGCCCCGGGGAGCTGTTTTTT. This codes for CASSVGSQGPGELFF. The chain links TRBV9 to TRBJ2-2; weak D call: TRBD1 (5 bases). Trimming removed 0 bases from V and 6 bases from J, with 12 bases in between. This CDR3 region has 15 residues. Germline V gene data show CDR1 as SGDLS and CDR2 as YYNGEE.

The chain recombines TRBV2 with TRBJ2-7; weak D call: TRBD1 (6 bases). Germline CDR1 and CDR2: SNHLY and FYNNEI. V was pared by 5 bases and J by 6 bases, with 14 bases between. The CDR3 contains 13 residues. As DNA, the CDR3 is TGTGCCAGCAGTATGGGGGCCGCGGGCGAGCAGTACTTC. This gives the protein CASSMGAAGEQYF.

In DNA, the CDR3 is TGCGCCAGCAGCTTGCTTACTAGCGGGGGGGCCCCAGGTACGCAGTATTTT. Its translation: CASSLLTSGGAPGTQYF. The genes are TRBV5-1 and TRBJ2-3, with 13 bases fitting TRBD2. Germline V gives CDR1 SGHRS, CDR2 YFSETQ. Unmatched junction bases numbered 10, after V lost 1 base and J lost 8 bases. The CDR3 totals 17 residues.

The chain is built from TRBV20-1 and TRBJ2-2; 8 bases map to TRBD1. This CDR3 is 13 amino acids long. The J segment lost 7 bases and the V segment lost 3 bases, leaving 4 bases of the junction unmatched. Germline CDR1 reads DFQATT; CDR2 reads SNEGSKA (reference sequence). The chain's CDR3 is CSASQGASGELFF. Here the CDR3 DNA reads TGCAGTGCTAGTCAGGGGGCGAGCGGGGAGCTGTTTTTT.

The rearrangement uses TRBV18 and TRBJ2-1, with a tentative D call TRBD1 (7 bases). The germline CDR1 and CDR2 sequences are KGHSH and LQKENI. Trimming pared 8 bases from V and 7 bases from J, leaving 18 bases between. The CDR3 consists of 14 residues. The CDR3: CASPPPGGQNEQFF. CDR3 coding DNA: TGTGCCAGCCCTCCGCCAGGGGGGCAGAATGAGCAGTTCTTC.

Written as DNA, the CDR3 is TGCGCCAGCAGCTTTGGAGGGTCTAACTATGGCTACACCTTC. It yields the protein CASSFGGSNYGYTF. V usage is TRBV5-1 and J usage is TRBJ1-2; D is ambiguous. The length of the CDR3 is 14 residues. Germline values: CDR1 SGHRS, CDR2 YFSETQ. Trimming cost V 2 bases and J 0 bases, with 8 bases left between them.

The chain employs TRBV4-2 and TRBJ2-1, with D perhaps matching TRBD2 (5 bases). V shed 3 bases and J shed 9 bases, with 12 bases lying between them. This CDR3 is 13 amino acids long. The germline V gene encodes CDR1 LGHNA and CDR2 YNFKEQ. The CDR3 DNA reads TGTGCCAGCAGCCAGGCCCGGGATGGTGAGCAGTTCTTC. This codes for CASSQARDGEQFF.

This clone was found a few times. The CDR3 DNA is TGTGCCAGTAAGGGCCAGGGGGATATGAACACTGAAGCTTTCTTT. Its translation: CASKGQGDMNTEAFF. The chain uses TRBV19 and TRBJ1-1, with 7 bases aligning to TRBD1. Germline trimming cut 7 bases from V and 0 bases from J; bases unmatched to any gene: 8. There are 15 residues in the CDR3. Germline loops: CDR1 LNHDA, CDR2 SQIVND (reference sequence).

The chain recombines TRBV5-6 with TRBJ2-1, with TRBD1 identical over 8 bases. Germline loops: CDR1 SGHDT, CDR2 YYEEEE. The CDR3 is 15 residues long. Trimming cost V 7 bases and J 3 bases; bases outside gene matches: 9. CDR3 nucleotides: TGTGCCAGCGCAGCCAGGGGGCTGGTCTACAATGAGCAGTTCTTC. Translating it yields CASAARGLVYNEQFF.

The rearrangement links TRBV4-2 to TRBJ2-3; TRBD2 matches 13 bases. Germline V gene sequence: CDR1 LGHNA, CDR2 YNFKEQ. Losses at the gene ends were 4 bases for V and 3 bases for J; bases not matched to a gene: 4. This CDR3 has 16 residues. The CDR3 loop is CASSRGLAGATDTQYF. In DNA form, the CDR3 reads TGTGCCAGCAGCCGAGGACTAGCGGGAGCAACAGATACGCAGTATTTT.

The chain links TRBV6-6 to TRBJ2-7; D might be TRBD1 (5 bases). Germline lookup yields CDR1 MNHNY and CDR2 SVGAGI (reference sequence). Trimming pared 0 bases from V and 0 bases from J, leaving 12 bases between. The length of the CDR3 is 16 residues. The CDR3 spells CASSYSYGAGSYEQYF. CDR3 nucleotides: TGTGCCAGCAGTTACTCATATGGGGCCGGCTCCTACGAGCAGTACTTC.

The chain couples TRBV2 to TRBJ2-4, with 8 bases aligning to TRBD1. Trimming took 6 bases from V and 2 from J; bases not matched to a gene: 9. The CDR3 has 16 amino acids. Germline CDR1 SNHLY, CDR2 FYNNEI. The CDR3 nucleotides are TGTGCCAGCAGAGACAGGGGTTTCTCTACCAAAAACATTCAGTACTTC. Translating it yields CASRDRGFSTKNIQYF.

V and J are TRBV3-1 (or the pseudogene TRBV3-2) and TRBJ2-7, with D possibly TRBD2 on 6 matching bases. Trimming stripped 4 bases from V and 0 bases from J, with 13 bases between. CDR3 size: 15 residues. Looked up from germline, CDR1 is LGHDT and CDR2 is YNNKEL (reference sequence). The CDR3 loop is CASSPAGGSSYEQYF. Here the CDR3 DNA reads TGTGCCAGCAGCCCGGCCGGAGGGTCCTCCTACGAGCAGTACTTC.